Each of the 32 T cell receptor beta chains below was sequenced from the same sample in a study of blood T cells in healthy people across ages. With a J-beta primer mix and a sample-barcoded 5' primer, a second PCR ran roughly 6 to 11 cycles. MiXCR, run by TCRdb on the 5' RACE reads, gives a single entry per CDR3 protein. The table includes roughly 700,000 distinct CDR3 sequences, just under 25% detected once. This sample also appeared in a second study, on T cells of mothers and their children.

Sequenced input: blood. These receptors all come from a boy younger than 18 in good health.

The rearrangement joins TRBV28 to TRBJ2-7; 10 nucleotides line up with TRBD1. Trimming cost V 3 bases and J 12 bases; bases outside gene matches: 2. The CDR3 consists of 11 residues. Germline V gene lookup returns CDR1 MDHEN and CDR2 SYDVKM. The CDR3 reads CASSLGDRGYF. In DNA form, the CDR3 reads TGTGCCAGCAGTTTGGGGGACAGGGGGTACTTC.

This clonotype was seen a few times. The rearrangement joins TRBV29-1 to TRBJ2-7, with 9 bases aligning to TRBD1. Unmatched junction bases numbered 6, after V lost 7 bases and J lost 2 bases. Looked up from germline, CDR1 is SQVTM and CDR2 is ANQGSEA. CDR3 length: 13 residues. The CDR3 reads CSAMWDRAYEQYF. The CDR3 bases are TGCAGCGCCATGTGGGACAGGGCCTACGAGCAGTACTTC.

V and J are TRBV24-1 and TRBJ1-2, with 8 nucleotides matching TRBD1. The CDR3 contains 17 residues. With V trimmed by 10 bases and J by 2 bases, 17 bases remained unmatched. CDR1 and CDR2 (germline): KGHDR, SFDVKD. CDR3 protein: CATQGRQGYSFNYGYTF. Here the CDR3 DNA reads TGTGCCACTCAAGGGAGACAGGGGTATTCCTTCAACTATGGCTACACCTTC.

This clonotype was seen a handful of times. This chain uses TRBV29-1 with TRBJ2-7; 7 positions agree with TRBD1. The CDR3 has 15 residues. Trimming took 0 bases from V and 4 from J; bases not matched to a gene: 9. Germline CDR1 is SQVTM and CDR2 is ANQGSEA. CDR3 loop: CSVEEAGTEDYEQYF. The DNA of the CDR3 is TGCAGCGTTGAAGAAGCTGGGACAGAGGATTACGAGCAGTACTTC.

This clonotype was picked up many times. This chain uses TRBV7-2 with TRBJ2-3; perhaps TRBD2 as D (5 bases). The germline V and J ends were trimmed by 5 bases and 4 bases, with 10 bases remaining between them. Germline values: CDR1 SGHTA, CDR2 FQGNSA. The CDR3 loop spans 13 amino acids. The CDR3 loop is CASSRTGADTQYF. The CDR3, as DNA: TGTGCCAGCAGCCGCACCGGGGCAGATACGCAGTATTTT. Filled out from reference TRBV7-2 and TRBJ2-3, the complete variable domain reads GAGVSQSPSNKVTEKGKDVELRCDPISGHTALYWYRQSLGQGLEFLIYFQGNSAPDKSGLPSDRFSAERTGGSVSTLTIQRTQQEDSAVYLCASSRTGADTQYFGPGTRLTVL.

A few counts support this clonotype. The CDR3 DNA reads TGCAGCGTTGCAGGCGGGAACACTGAAGCTTTCTTT. Its translation: CSVAGGNTEAFF. V and J are TRBV29-1 and TRBJ1-1; D is unclear. The CDR3 extends over 12 amino acids. The germline V gene encodes CDR1 SQVTM and CDR2 ANQGSEA. V lost 4 bases and J lost 1, with 7 bases in between.

This chain uses TRBV12-3 or TRBV12-4 with TRBJ1-1, with unresolved D. The CDR3 sequence is 14 residues long. V was shortened by 8 bases and J by 2 bases, with 15 bases between the two germline ends. The CDR3: CASARGDKNTEAFF. CDR3 nucleotide sequence: TGTGCCAGCGCTCGTGGGGATAAAAACACTGAAGCTTTCTTT.

This clonotype was recorded at least ten times. The chain carries TRBV6-6 and TRBJ2-5; D gene unclear. This CDR3 is 12 amino acids long. Per germline, CDR1 MNHNY and CDR2 SVGAGI (reference sequence). Trimming stripped 0 bases from V and 5 bases from J, with 4 bases between. CDR3 protein: CASSYSTETQYF. CDR3 bases: TGTGCCAGCAGTTACTCCACGGAGACCCAGTACTTC.

This sequence joins TRBV5-1 and TRBJ2-5, with TRBD1 identical over 12 bases. CDR3 length: 17 residues. The trim removed 0 bases at V and 2 bases at J, leaving 5 bases unmatched. Germline V gives CDR1 SGHRS, CDR2 YFSETQ. CDR3 loop: CASSLVGTGGFQETQYF. CDR3 nucleotide sequence: TGCGCCAGCAGCTTGGTGGGGACAGGGGGCTTTCAAGAGACCCAGTACTTC.

The rearrangement links TRBV29-1 to TRBJ1-1, with D possibly TRBD1 on 5 matching bases. Trimming stripped 4 bases from V and 1 base from J, with 10 bases between. The CDR3 runs 13 residues. Germline V gives CDR1 SQVTM, CDR2 ANQGSEA. The CDR3 DNA reads as TGCAGCGTTGCCGCGGGGGGGAACACTGAAGCTTTCTTT. Amino acid sequence: CSVAAGGNTEAFF.

This clonotype was detected many times. This sequence joins TRBV6-5 and TRBJ2-7; 13 nucleotides line up with TRBD2. CDR1 is MNHEY, CDR2 SVGAGI, per germline. CDR3 length equals 15 residues. V shed 2 bases and J 2 bases; nucleotides not matched to a gene: 0. As DNA, the CDR3 is TGTGCCAGCAGTTACACTAGCGGGGGGGCCTACGAGCAGTACTTC. It translates to CASSYTSGGAYEQYF.

The chain employs TRBV12-3 or TRBV12-4 and TRBJ1-4; 8 bases fit TRBD1. With V trimmed by 3 bases and J by 4 bases, 13 bases remained unmatched. The CDR3 totals 18 residues. CDR3 residues: CASSFGRTGWEGNEKLFF. The CDR3 DNA reads as TGTGCCAGCAGTTTCGGGAGGACAGGGTGGGAGGGTAATGAAAAACTGTTTTTT.

The rearrangement uses TRBV20-1 and TRBJ1-6, with 9 bases that match TRBD1. From germline, CDR1 is DFQATT and CDR2 SNEGSKA (reference sequence). The CDR3 covers 15 residues. With 2 bases clipped from V and 7 bases from J, the junction kept 6 bases outside the gene matches. Here the CDR3 reads CSARLGTGHNSPLHF. Written as DNA, the CDR3 is TGCAGTGCTAGACTAGGGACAGGGCACAATTCACCCCTCCACTTT.

A few counts support this clonotype. The chain is built from TRBV28 and TRBJ2-5; TRBD2 is a possible D gene (6 bases). The CDR3 runs 16 residues. Germline loops: CDR1 MDHEN, CDR2 SYDVKM. Between the trimmed V and J ends, which lost 6 bases and 2 bases, there was a span of 19 bases. The CDR3 DNA follows: TGTGCCAGCAGCACCCCCGGGCAGGAGGGACAAGAGACCCAGTACTTC. Translating it yields CASSTPGQEGQETQYF.

This clonotype has only a few counts. The V and J genes are TRBV24-1 and TRBJ1-2; D possibly corresponds to TRBD1 (5 bases). With 2 bases removed from V and 8 bases from J, the gap between germline ends came to 5 bases. In germline, CDR1 is KGHDR, CDR2 SFDVKD. CDR3 length: 11 amino acids. As DNA, the CDR3 is TGTGCCACCAGTGATTGGGGGGGCTACACCTTC. This sequence encodes CATSDWGGYTF.

The J gene is TRBJ2-7, the V gene TRBV6-2 or TRBV6-3, with 10 bases aligning to TRBD2. This CDR3 region has 16 residues. Unmatched junction bases numbered 9, after V lost 0 bases and J lost 7 bases. Germline V gene data show CDR1 as MNHEY and CDR2 as SVGEGT. CDR3 region: CASSYSRLAGVGEQYF. CDR3 DNA: TGTGCCAGCAGTTACTCGAGGCTAGCGGGAGTAGGAGAGCAGTACTTC.

This chain joins TRBV28 and TRBJ2-1, with D hard to call. The CDR3 loop spans 15 amino acids. Trimming pared 7 bases from V and 0 bases from J, leaving 13 bases between. CDR1 and CDR2 from the germline V gene are MDHEN and SYDVKM. In nucleotides, the CDR3 is TGTGCCAGCACGATACGGGTAAGCTCCTACAATGAGCAGTTCTTC. Its protein is CASTIRVSSYNEQFF.

V and J are TRBV5-1 and TRBJ2-7; D possibly uses TRBD1 or TRBD2 (5 bases each). CDR1 is SGHRS and CDR2 is YFSETQ in the germline V gene. This CDR3 spans 14 amino acids. V gave up 9 bases and J gave up 6 bases, with 22 bases separating them. The CDR3 DNA follows: TGCGCCAACGTGGGAAGGGACCGCTCCCCCGAGCAGTACTTC. It encodes CANVGRDRSPEQYF. Complete variable domain (other parts from reference TRBV5-1 and TRBJ2-7): KAGVTQTPRYLIKTRGQQVTLSCSPISGHRSVSWYQQTPGQGLQFLFEYFSETQRNKGNFPGRFSGRQFSNSRSEMNVSTLELGDSALYLCANVGRDRSPEQYFGPGTRLTVT.

V is TRBV3-1 and J is TRBJ1-4; D is undetermined. This CDR3 contains 14 residues. V gave up 3 bases and J gave up 4 bases, with 9 bases separating them. Per germline, CDR1 LGHDT and CDR2 YNNKEL (reference sequence). Here the CDR3 DNA reads TGTGCCAGCAGCCATACATCGGGTAATGAAAAACTGTTTTTT. It codes for CASSHTSGNEKLFF.

This clonotype was recorded only once. The rearrangement joins TRBV29-1 to TRBJ2-1; the D is unclear. V lost 0 bases, J lost 11 bases, and 11 bases lay in between. CDR3 length equals 12 residues. CDR1 and CDR2 from the germline V gene are SQVTM and ANQGSEA. The CDR3, as DNA: TGCAGCGTTGAAGATCAGGCCGCTCAGCAGTTCTTC. As protein: CSVEDQAAQQFF.

This clonotype was detected only a few times. CDR3 sequence: CASSEAIRNIQYF. The CDR3 bases are TGTGCCAGCAGTGAAGCGATCCGAAACATTCAGTACTTC. This sequence joins TRBV6-1 and TRBJ2-4; no firm D call. V was clipped by 0 bases and J by 6 bases, with 6 bases between them. This CDR3 is built from 13 residues. CDR1 and CDR2 (germline): MNHNS, SASEGT.

This chain joins TRBV10-3 and TRBJ2-5; weak D call: TRBD2 (5 bases). The tail of the sequence fits TRBJ2-1 better, so the J call may be wrong. The CDR3 runs 13 residues. The germline gives CDR1 ENHRY, CDR2 SYGVKD. This chain's CDR3 is CAMQAERPNEQFF. CDR3 in DNA: TGTGCCATGCAAGCGGAAAGACCCAATGAGCAGTTCTTC.

This clonotype was seen a handful of times. The J gene is TRBJ1-6, the V gene TRBV6-5, with a weak D call TRBD1 (5 bases). The germline gives CDR1 MNHEY, CDR2 SVGAGI. The CDR3 consists of 15 residues. Trimming took 0 bases from V and 7 from J, leaving 10 bases between them. The CDR3 coding sequence is TGTGCCAGCAGTTACTCGTGGCCAGGGAATTCACCCCTCCACTTT. This gives the protein CASSYSWPGNSPLHF.

This clonotype was picked up a small number of times. The chain uses TRBV4-2 and TRBJ1-3, with 9 bases identical to TRBD1. With 0 bases clipped from V and 7 bases from J, the junction kept 7 bases outside the gene matches. Germline CDR1 reads LGHNA; CDR2 reads YNFKEQ. The CDR3 loop spans 16 amino acids. The CDR3 DNA follows: TGTGCCAGCAGCCAAGAACTCGGGACAGGGATGAACACCATATATTTT. Its translation: CASSQELGTGMNTIYF.

The chain carries TRBV6-2 or TRBV6-3 and TRBJ2-7; TRBD1 matches at 8 bases. V shed 5 bases and J 6 bases; nucleotides not matched to a gene: 3. The CDR3 is made up of 12 amino acids. Germline V CDR1 and CDR2: MNHEY, SVGEGT. The CDR3 loop reads CASSAQGAEQYF. The CDR3 DNA follows: TGTGCCAGCAGTGCGCAGGGGGCCGAGCAGTACTTC.

V is TRBV7-3 and J is TRBJ2-4, with D perhaps TRBD1 or TRBD2 (5 bases each). V was trimmed by 4 bases and J by 4 bases, leaving 14 bases between them. The CDR3 totals 15 residues. Germline lookup yields CDR1 SGHTA and CDR2 FQGTGA. CDR3 bases: TGTGCCAGCAGCTACGCGGGTCAGGGAAAAAACATTCAGTACTTC. Encoded protein: CASSYAGQGKNIQYF. Combining the CDR3 with reference TRBV7-3 and TRBJ2-4 gives the whole variable domain GAGVSQTPSNKVTEKGKYVELRCDPISGHTALYWYRQSLGQGPEFLIYFQGTGAADDSGLPNDRFFAVRPEGSVSTLKIQRTERGDSAVYLCASSYAGQGKNIQYFGAGTRLSVL.

For the CDR3, the DNA is TGCGCCAGCAGTCCTTGGGGCGGGAACTGGGAGACCCAGTACTTC. This gives the protein CASSPWGGNWETQYF. The genes are TRBV10-2 and TRBJ2-5; D is possibly TRBD2 (6 bases). CDR1 is WSHSY and CDR2 is SAAADI in the germline V gene. The CDR3 has 15 amino acids. Trimming left V 5 bases short and J 5 bases short, with 18 bases between.

The rearrangement joins TRBV21-1 to TRBJ2-1. TRBV21-1 constitutes a pseudogene. The CDR3 runs to 13 residues. The CDR3 reads CASSRDRKNEQFF. As DNA, the CDR3 is TGTGCCAGCAGCAGAGACAGAAAAAATGAGCAGTTCTTC.

The chain employs TRBV20-1 and TRBJ2-1; no clear D gene. The CDR3 length is 13 residues. V lost 3 bases to trimming and J lost 1 base, with 7 bases between them. Germline V gene lookup returns CDR1 DFQATT and CDR2 SNEGSKA (reference sequence). Here the CDR3 DNA reads TGCAGTGCTAGCGCTCGATCCTACAATGAGCAGTTCTTC. It translates to CSASARSYNEQFF.

The rearrangement uses TRBV3-1 and TRBJ2-1; D is perhaps TRBD1 (5 bases). Trimming shortened V by 4 bases and J by 0 bases, and 19 bases separated the two germline ends. This CDR3 has 18 residues. In germline, CDR1 is LGHDT, CDR2 YNNKEL (reference sequence). The CDR3 region is CASSPAQGAARSYNEQFF. The CDR3 DNA reads TGTGCCAGCAGCCCGGCGCAGGGTGCCGCTCGCTCCTACAATGAGCAGTTCTTC.

The chain carries TRBV6-1 and TRBJ1-1; tentatively, D is TRBD1 (5 bases). The CDR3 is 13 amino acids. Germline CDR1 is MNHNS and CDR2 is SASEGT. The V end was cut by 6 bases, the J end by 1 base, with 9 bases between. The DNA for the CDR3 is TGTGCCAGCAGGGAGGGGTCGAACACTGAAGCTTTCTTT. It translates to CASREGSNTEAFF.

This clonotype was detected only once. The V and J genes are TRBV7-3 and TRBJ2-2; no clear D. This CDR3 is 13 amino acids long. Trimming cost V 4 bases and J 5 bases, with 8 bases left between them. CDR1 SGHTA and CDR2 FQGTGA come from the germline V gene. Here the CDR3 DNA reads TGTGCCAGCAGCTCCCACCTTACCGGGGAGCTGTTTTTT. It translates to CASSSHLTGELFF.